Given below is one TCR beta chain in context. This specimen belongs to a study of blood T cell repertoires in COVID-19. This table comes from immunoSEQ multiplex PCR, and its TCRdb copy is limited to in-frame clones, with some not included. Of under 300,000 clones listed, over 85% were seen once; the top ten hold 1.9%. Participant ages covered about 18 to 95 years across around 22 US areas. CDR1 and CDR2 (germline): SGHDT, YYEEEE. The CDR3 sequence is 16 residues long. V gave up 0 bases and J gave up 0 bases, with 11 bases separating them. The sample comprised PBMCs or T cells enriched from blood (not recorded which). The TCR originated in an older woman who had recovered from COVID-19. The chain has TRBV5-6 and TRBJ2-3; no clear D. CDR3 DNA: TGTGCCAGCAGCTTGGCCCCGGTCTCTAGCACAGATACGCAGTATTTT. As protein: CASSLAPVSSTDTQYF.